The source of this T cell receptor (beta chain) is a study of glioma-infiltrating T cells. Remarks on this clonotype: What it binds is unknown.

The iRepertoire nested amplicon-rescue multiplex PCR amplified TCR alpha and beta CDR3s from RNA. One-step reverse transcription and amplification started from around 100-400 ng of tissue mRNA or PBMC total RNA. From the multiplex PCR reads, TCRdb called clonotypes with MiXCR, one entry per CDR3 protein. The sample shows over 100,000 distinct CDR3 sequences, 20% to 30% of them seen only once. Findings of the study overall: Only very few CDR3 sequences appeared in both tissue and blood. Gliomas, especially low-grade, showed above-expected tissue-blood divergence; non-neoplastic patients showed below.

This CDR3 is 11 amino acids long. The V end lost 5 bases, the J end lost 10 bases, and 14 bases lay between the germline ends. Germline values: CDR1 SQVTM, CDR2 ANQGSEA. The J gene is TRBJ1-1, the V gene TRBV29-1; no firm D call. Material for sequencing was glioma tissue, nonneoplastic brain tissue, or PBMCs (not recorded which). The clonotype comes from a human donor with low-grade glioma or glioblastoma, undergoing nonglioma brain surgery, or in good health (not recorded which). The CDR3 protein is CSVLSLSAAFF. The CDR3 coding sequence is TGCAGCGTTTTGTCACTCTCCGCAGCTTTCTTT. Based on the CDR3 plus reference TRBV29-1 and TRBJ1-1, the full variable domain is SAVISQKPSRDICQRGTSLTIQCQVDSQVTMMFWYRQQPGQSLTLIATANQGSEATYESGFVIDKFPISRPNLTFSTLTVSNMSPEDSSIYLCSVLSLSAAFFGQGTRLTVV.